This T cell receptor (beta chain) came from a study of OX40 agonist ivuxolimab in advanced cancers. Background on the study: An agonistic anti-OX40 (CD134) antibody, ivuxolimab, was used to treat the patients.

Trimming shortened V by 5 bases and J by 2 bases, and 10 bases separated the two germline ends. The CDR3 is made up of 14 amino acids. Germline-derived CDR1 and CDR2 are LGHNA and YNFKEQ. Method: immunoSEQ multiplex PCR; TCRdb's copy keeps in-frame clones and lacks some. Counted here are around 15,000 clones, 80% occurring once; the ten biggest clones make up about a quarter. The specimen comprised CD4+ or CD8+ T cells sorted from blood, sampled in a trial of the OX40 agonist ivuxolimab. The V and J genes are TRBV4-2 and TRBJ1-5, with no clear D. The source is an adult with an advanced solid tumor such as melanoma, head and neck, liver or kidney cancer. CDR3 DNA: TGTGCCAGCAGCTTCGGGAGTCGCAATCAGCCCCAGCATTTT. Translated, it gives CASSFGSRNQPQHF.